A single sample gave rise to the 20 T cell receptor beta chains below, sequenced in a study of T cell repertoires and leukemia-associated antigens. These receptors are not linked to any known antigen. One entry per CDR3 protein results from TCRdb running MiXCR on the 5' RACE reads. The sample shows about 15,000 distinct CDR3 sequences, 35% to 45% of them seen only once. The sample was CD3+ T cells sorted from blood and cultured. These receptor sequences come from a female donor in good health.

This clonotype came up once. The chain carries TRBV18 and TRBJ1-4, with TRBD1 identical over 9 bases. The trim removed 3 bases at V and 5 bases at J, leaving 4 bases unmatched. Germline V gene sequence: CDR1 KGHSH, CDR2 LQKENI. This CDR3 comprises 15 residues. As DNA, the CDR3 is TGTGCCAGCTCACCTGGACAGGGGTCAAATGAAAAACTGTTTTTT. Amino acid sequence: CASSPGQGSNEKLFF.

By sample fraction, this clonotype is medium-sized. The rearrangement links TRBV9 to TRBJ2-5; D may be TRBD2 (5 bases). Trimming left V 2 bases short and J 3 bases short, with 14 bases between. In germline, CDR1 is SGDLS, CDR2 YYNGEE. The CDR3 contains 15 residues. Written as DNA, the CDR3 is TGTGCCAGCAGCGTCGGGGTACTGGGTGAAGAGACCCAGTACTTC. Protein sequence: CASSVGVLGEETQYF. The variable domain in full, completed from reference TRBV9 and TRBJ2-5, reads DSGVTQTPKHLITATGQRVTLRCSPRSGDLSVYWYQQSLDQGLQFLIQYYNGEERAKGNILERFSAQQFPDLHSELNLSSLELGDSALYFCASSVGVLGEETQYFGPGTRLLVL.

This clonotype is medium-sized (0.01 to 0.1%). The chain links TRBV25-1 to TRBJ2-1; maybe TRBD2 (6 bases). The V end lost 0 bases, the J end lost 3 bases, and 9 bases lay between the germline ends. CDR1 is MGHDK and CDR2 is SYGVNS in the germline V gene. This CDR3 comprises 15 residues. The CDR3 is CASSEYWTNYNEQFF. CDR3 nucleotides: TGTGCCAGCAGTGAATATTGGACTAACTACAATGAGCAGTTCTTC.

V gene TRBV11-2 combines with J gene TRBJ2-5; 9 bases agree with TRBD2. Unmatched junction bases numbered 3, after V lost 5 bases and J lost 5 bases. Germline assignment: CDR1 SGHAT and CDR2 FQNNGV. The CDR3 length is 13 residues. The CDR3 nucleotides read TGTGCCAGCAGCGTAAGCGGGAGGGAGACCCAGTACTTC. Translation gives CASSVSGRETQYF.

This sequence joins TRBV7-9 and TRBJ2-7, with 9 bases lining up with TRBD1. Unmatched junction bases numbered 13, after V lost 5 bases and J lost 5 bases. CDR3 size: 16 residues. Germline V CDR1 and CDR2: SEHNR, FQNEAQ (reference sequence). CDR3 nucleotide sequence: TGTGCCAGCAGCCCCTCAGGGACAGGGATGATGAACGAGCAGTACTTC. Protein sequence: CASSPSGTGMMNEQYF.

This clonotype occurred a few times. This chain connects TRBV6-5 to TRBJ1-2; D is unresolved. This CDR3 has 14 amino acids. V was clipped by 5 bases and J by 5 bases, with 15 bases between them. Germline lookup yields CDR1 MNHEY and CDR2 SVGAGI. The CDR3 protein is CASSVGKGAYGYTF. DNA of the CDR3: TGTGCCAGCAGTGTGGGGAAAGGAGCGTATGGCTACACCTTC.

Of note for this clonotype: Mismatch with germline at one junction end may stem from a read error. V and J are TRBV28 and TRBJ1-1, with D uncertain. This CDR3 is built from 14 residues. CDR1 and CDR2 from the germline V gene are MDHEN and SYDVKM. The CDR3 region has the DNA TGTGCCAGCAGTGGGCCCGGGGAGGGCACTGAAGCTTCCTTT. Translated: CASSGPGEGTEASF.

This clonotype is labeled medium-sized (0.01 to 0.1%). J is TRBJ2-5 and V is TRBV11-2, with 11 nucleotides matching TRBD2. The germline V gene has CDR1 SGHAT and CDR2 FQNNGV. Trimming took 1 base from V and 4 from J; bases not matched to a gene: 2. There are 15 residues in the CDR3. CDR3: CASSLGLAGPETQYF. Written as DNA, the CDR3 is TGTGCCAGCAGCTTAGGACTAGCGGGACCAGAGACCCAGTACTTC.

The J gene is TRBJ2-1, the V gene TRBV20-1, with 8 bases lining up with TRBD2. V lost 5 bases to trimming and J lost 12 bases; unmatched junction nucleotides: 18. CDR3 size: 15 residues. Germline CDR1 DFQATT, CDR2 SNEGSKA (reference sequence). CDR3 residues: CSAPQSGRVNSGQFF. In nucleotides, the CDR3 is TGCAGTGCTCCACAAAGCGGGAGAGTGAACAGTGGGCAGTTCTTC.

This clonotype was seen many times. The V and J genes are TRBV6-1 and TRBJ2-1; the D gene is possibly TRBD1 (6 bases). V lost 1 base and J 6 bases, leaving 19 bases between the germline ends. CDR1 and CDR2 (germline): MNHNS, SASEGT. There are 17 residues in the CDR3. The CDR3 loop is CASSEVQGRGYSNEQFF. In DNA form, the CDR3 reads TGTGCCAGCAGTGAAGTACAGGGACGAGGTTACAGCAATGAGCAGTTCTTC.

This clonotype was recorded at least ten times. The chain couples TRBV24-1 to TRBJ2-7; D is perhaps TRBD2 (6 bases). Per germline, CDR1 KGHDR and CDR2 SFDVKD. V dropped 7 bases and J dropped 6 bases, with 12 bases sitting between them. The CDR3 spans 12 residues. As DNA, the CDR3 is TGTGCCACCAGCGGAGGGCGGGGCGAGCAGTACTTC. It specifies CATSGGRGEQYF.

This clonotype has ten or more counts. The genes are TRBV2 and TRBJ2-7; 7 nucleotides line up with TRBD1. The CDR3 spans 15 residues. Trimming at V came to 0 bases and at J to 2 bases, leaving 4 bases not matched to a gene. Germline loops: CDR1 SNHLY, CDR2 FYNNEI. The CDR3 sequence: CASSEAEGATYEQYF. CDR3 nucleotide sequence: TGTGCCAGCAGTGAAGCAGAGGGGGCAACCTACGAGCAGTACTTC.

Comment on this clonotype: Its ends do not fully match the called genes, so a read error is possible. The rearrangement uses TRBV6-1 and TRBJ1-2; D unclear. Germline V CDR1 and CDR2: MNHNS, SASEGT. The length of the CDR3 is 11 residues. The CDR3 loop is CAMGDHYGYTF. CDR3 DNA: TGCGCCATGGGCGACCACTATGGCTACACCTTC.

The rearrangement uses TRBV5-1 and TRBJ2-3, with D uncertain. V was trimmed by 0 bases and J by 3 bases, leaving 14 bases between them. Germline V gene data show CDR1 as SGHRS and CDR2 as YFSETQ. The CDR3 is 16 residues long. CDR3 bases: TGCGCCAGCAGCTTGGAGCAGATGGTGAGAACAGATACGCAGTATTTT. This gives the protein CASSLEQMVRTDTQYF.

Remarks on this clonotype: It is likely a read error, because the conserved phenylalanine at the end of the CDR3 is missing. V gene TRBV4-3 combines with J gene TRBJ1-2; D remains ambiguous. The CDR3 is 14 residues long. V gave up 0 bases and J gave up 3 bases, with 8 bases separating them. CDR1 and CDR2 (germline): LGHNA, YSLEER. The CDR3 loop reads CASSQDRAHYGYTS. Written as DNA, the CDR3 is TGCGCCAGCAGCCAAGATAGGGCTCACTATGGCTACACCTCC.

This clonotype rates as medium-sized. The chain joins TRBV29-1 to TRBJ2-1, with a possible D match to TRBD1 (6 bases). This CDR3 is built from 12 residues. V gave up 4 bases and J gave up 7 bases, with 11 bases separating them. Germline CDR1 SQVTM, CDR2 ANQGSEA. Written as DNA, the CDR3 is TGCAGCGTTGTTTGGGGGCCAAATGAGCAGTTCTTC. It is translated as CSVVWGPNEQFF.

This clonotype is medium-sized. The chain employs TRBV20-1 and TRBJ2-3, with 9 bases identical to TRBD2. The CDR3 length is 15 residues. The germline V gene encodes CDR1 DFQATT and CDR2 SNEGSKA (reference sequence). V dropped 5 bases and J dropped 2; count of bases not matched to a gene: 8. The CDR3 sequence: CSALHLAGVTDTQYF. The DNA of the CDR3 is TGCAGTGCTCTACACTTAGCGGGAGTCACAGATACGCAGTATTTT.

This clonotype was observed at least ten times. This may be a read error, as it is one base from a much larger clone. The chain recombines TRBV3-1 with TRBJ2-2; TRBD2 might be the D (5 bases). CDR1 and CDR2 (germline): LGHDT, YNNKEL (reference sequence). This CDR3 region has 16 residues. The CDR3 loop reads CASSQERAANTGELLF. The DNA of the CDR3 is TGTGCCAGCAGCCAAGAGCGGGCCGCGAACACCGGGGAGCTGCTTTTT.

The chain couples TRBV20-1 to TRBJ2-7; TRBD1 matches at 7 bases. CDR1 and CDR2 (germline): DFQATT, SNEGSKA (reference sequence). The CDR3 runs to 13 residues. CDR3 DNA sequence: TGCAGCGGAGGACAGGAGTCCCCTTACGAGCAGTACTTC. Its translation: CSGGQESPYEQYF.

This clonotype was observed many times. V gene TRBV7-9 combines with J gene TRBJ1-3, with 7 bases lining up with TRBD1. CDR1 is SEHNR, CDR2 FQNEAQ, per germline (reference sequence). The CDR3 runs to 15 residues. Trimming took 3 bases from V and 3 from J; bases not matched to a gene: 5. As DNA, the CDR3 is TGTGCCAGCAGCTTGGATAGGGGGCATGGAAACACCATATATTTT. This translates into CASSLDRGHGNTIYF.